Here is one TCR beta chain with its context. This entry comes from a study of blood T cell repertoires in COVID-19. Study in general: Material from acute and convalescent COVID-19 was sourced from the United States, Italy and Spain. From T cells, B-cell-depleted T cells, or PBMCs came the material, which was cDNA or gDNA.

As processed by the authors: Scientists estimated how many nucleated cells there were by amplifying reference gene primers. Using immunoSEQ multiplex PCR, the repertoire was profiled, and TCRdb retains in-frame clones only, with some absent. V, J and clone size reflect that table, while D and trimming were determined from the DNA. This sample has about 160,000 clones, with 87% found just once. Germline loops: CDR1 LNHDA, CDR2 SQIVND (reference sequence). V was cut by 9 bases and J by 0 bases, with 18 bases left in between. This CDR3 region has 16 residues. The chain links TRBV19 to TRBJ1-3; no firm D call. The sequenced sample consisted of peripheral blood. This receptor was taken from a woman aged 55-70 years who had recovered from COVID-19. As DNA, the CDR3 is TGTGCCAGCCGAGAAGATTTTAAGAGCTCTGGAAACACCATATATTTT. It yields the protein CASREDFKSSGNTIYF.